This entry features one T cell receptor beta chain sequence. Its antigen is currently unknown. TCRdb called the 5' RACE reads again in MiXCR, with one record for every CDR3 protein. This table has roughly 630,000 distinct CDR3 sequences, 7.1% appearing once. The data belong to a study of identical twins. Study-wide points: Models predicted too little out-of-frame TCR alpha sharing in monozygotic twins. The authors drew conclusions from cross-sectional statistical analysis rather than following the same donors. Zero-insertion analyses might be partly confounded by invariant T cells like MAIT and iNKT.

V gave up 3 bases and J gave up 4 bases, with 12 bases separating them. The CDR3 has 13 amino acids. Germline-derived CDR1 and CDR2 are DFQATT and SNEGSKA (reference sequence). The donor group consisted entirely of healthy Caucasians. The data were also submitted as part of a second study, on yellow fever vaccine responses in identical twins.

The gene calls are TRBV20-1 and TRBJ1-1, with D perhaps matching TRBD1 (5 bases). This TCR was recovered from a woman aged 18-29 years in good health. The sample was PBMCs. The CDR3 region is CSARRLRGTEAFF. The CDR3 region has the DNA TGCAGTGCTAGGCGTTTGAGGGGCACTGAAGCTTTCTTT.